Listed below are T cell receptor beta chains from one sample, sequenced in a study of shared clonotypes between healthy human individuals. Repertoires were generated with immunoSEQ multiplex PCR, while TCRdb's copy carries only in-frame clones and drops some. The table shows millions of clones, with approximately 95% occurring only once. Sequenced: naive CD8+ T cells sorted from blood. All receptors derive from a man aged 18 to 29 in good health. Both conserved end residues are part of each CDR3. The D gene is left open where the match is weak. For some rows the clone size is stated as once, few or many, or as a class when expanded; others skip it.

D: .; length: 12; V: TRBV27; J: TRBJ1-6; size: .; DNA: TGTGCCAGCAGTCGGAGGGGTTCACCCCTCCACTTT; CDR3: CASSRRGSPLHF
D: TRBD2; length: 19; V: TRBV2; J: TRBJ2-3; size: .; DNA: TGTGCCAGCAGTGAAGGGGTCGGTAGCGGGAGTGAGGGTGCAGATACGCAGTATTTT; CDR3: CASSEGVGSGSEGADTQYF
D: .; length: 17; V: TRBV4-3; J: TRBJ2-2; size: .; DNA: TGCGCCAGCAGCCAAGATGATTCCACGAGGAACACCGGGGAGCTGTTTTTT; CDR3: CASSQDDSTRNTGELFF
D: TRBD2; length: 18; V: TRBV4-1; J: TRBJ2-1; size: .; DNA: TGCGCCAGCAGCCGGTTTGATAGCGGGAGAGGAACCTACAATGAGCAGTTCTTC; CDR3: CASSRFDSGRGTYNEQFF
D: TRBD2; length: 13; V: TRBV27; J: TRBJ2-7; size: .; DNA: TGTGCCAGCAGTTCTCCGAGCGGGGGGGATAAGTACTTC; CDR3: CASSSPSGGDKYF
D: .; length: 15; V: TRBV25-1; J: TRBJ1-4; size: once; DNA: TGTGCCAGCAGTACATTCGGGGCCGGTGTGGGAAAACTGTTTTTT; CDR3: CASSTFGAGVGKLFF
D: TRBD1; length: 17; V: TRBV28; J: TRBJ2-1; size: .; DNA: TGTGCCAGCAGAGGAGACAGGGGAGAGGGAGTTGACAATGAGCAGTTCTTC; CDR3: CASRGDRGEGVDNEQFF
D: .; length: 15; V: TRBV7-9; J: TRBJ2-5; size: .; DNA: TGTGCCAGCAGCTTAGCGGAGTCGTACCAAGAGACCCAGTACTTC; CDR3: CASSLAESYQETQYF
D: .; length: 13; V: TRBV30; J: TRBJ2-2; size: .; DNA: TGTGCCTGGAGTTCCGGGGGCCTCGGAGAGCTGTTTTTT; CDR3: CAWSSGGLGELFF
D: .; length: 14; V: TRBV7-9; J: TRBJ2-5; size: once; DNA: TGTGCCAGCAGCTTAGTTGGGGGTACGGAGACCCAGTACTTC; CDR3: CASSLVGGTETQYF
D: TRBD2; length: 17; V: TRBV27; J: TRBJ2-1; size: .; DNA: TGTGCCAGCAATCAACTAGCGGGAGGGCTCTCCGCCACTGAGCAGTTCTTC; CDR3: CASNQLAGGLSATEQFF
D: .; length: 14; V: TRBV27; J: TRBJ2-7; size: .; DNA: TGTGCCAGCAGTTTATTTGGGCCCTCCTACGAGCAGTACTTC; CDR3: CASSLFGPSYEQYF
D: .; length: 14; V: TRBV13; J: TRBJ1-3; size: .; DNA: TGTGCCAGCAGCTTAGAAAAATCTGGAAACACCATATATTTT; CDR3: CASSLEKSGNTIYF
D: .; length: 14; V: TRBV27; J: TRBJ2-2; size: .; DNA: TGTGCCAGCAGTTTCATGGGAGGAACCGGGGAGCTGTTTTTT; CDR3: CASSFMGGTGELFF
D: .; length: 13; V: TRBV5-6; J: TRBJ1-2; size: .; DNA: TGTGCCAGCAGCTTAATGGTGAACTATGGCTACACCTTC; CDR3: CASSLMVNYGYTF
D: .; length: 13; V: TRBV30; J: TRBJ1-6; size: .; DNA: TGTGCCTGGATGCAGGGATCGGCGTCACCCCTCCACTTT; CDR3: CAWMQGSASPLHF
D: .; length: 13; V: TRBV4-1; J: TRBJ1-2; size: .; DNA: TGCGCCAGCAGCCAAGACCCCTCCTATGGCTACACCTTC; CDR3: CASSQDPSYGYTF
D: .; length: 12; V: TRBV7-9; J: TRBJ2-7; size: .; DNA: TGTGCCAGCAGCTTCGACCCTTACGAGCAGTACTTC; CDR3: CASSFDPYEQYF
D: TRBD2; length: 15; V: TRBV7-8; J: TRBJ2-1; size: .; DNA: TGTGCCAGCAGCGCCGTAGCGGGTGAACCCAATGAGCAGTTCTTC; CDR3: CASSAVAGEPNEQFF
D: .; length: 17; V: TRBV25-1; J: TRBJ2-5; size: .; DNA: TGTGCCAGCAGTGATGGGGGCGGTAGAAGGCGGACTGAGACCCAGTACTTC; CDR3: CASSDGGGRRRTETQYF
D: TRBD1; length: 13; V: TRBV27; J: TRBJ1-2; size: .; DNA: TGTGCCAGCAGGCAAGACAGGGACTATGGCTACACCTTC; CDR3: CASRQDRDYGYTF
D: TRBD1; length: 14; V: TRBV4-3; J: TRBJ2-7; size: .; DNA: TGCGCCAGCAGCTCCGGGACAGGGGGCTACGAGCAGTACTTC; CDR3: CASSSGTGGYEQYF
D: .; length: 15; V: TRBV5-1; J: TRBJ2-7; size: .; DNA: TGCGCCAGCAGCTTGGAGGGCTCCGGCTCCTACGAGCAGTACTTC; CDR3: CASSLEGSGSYEQYF
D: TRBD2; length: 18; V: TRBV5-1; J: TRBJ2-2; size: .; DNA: TGCGCCAGCAGCTCACCTTCGACTAGCGGGGCAGGCACCGGGGAGCTGTTTTTT; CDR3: CASSSPSTSGAGTGELFF
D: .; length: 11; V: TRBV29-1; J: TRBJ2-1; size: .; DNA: TGCAGCGTTGAAGAGGGCAATGAGCAGTTCTTC; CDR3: CSVEEGNEQFF
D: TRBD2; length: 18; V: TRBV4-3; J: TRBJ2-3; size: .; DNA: TGCGCCAGCAGCCCAAGGACTAGCGGGACCACTAGCACAGATACGCAGTATTTT; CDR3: CASSPRTSGTTSTDTQYF
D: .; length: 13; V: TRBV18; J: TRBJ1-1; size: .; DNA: TGTGCCAGCTCACCACCAGGGGACACTGAAGCTTTCTTT; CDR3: CASSPPGDTEAFF
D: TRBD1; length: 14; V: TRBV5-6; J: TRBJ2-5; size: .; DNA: TGTGCCAGCAGCTCCGGGACAGGGAGAGAGACCCAGTACTTC; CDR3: CASSSGTGRETQYF
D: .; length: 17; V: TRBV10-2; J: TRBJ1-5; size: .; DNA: TGCGCCAGCAGTGAGTCGACGTCGATTTATAGCAATCAGCCCCAGCATTTT; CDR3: CASSESTSIYSNQPQHF
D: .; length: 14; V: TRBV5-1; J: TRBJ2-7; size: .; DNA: TGCGCCAGCAGACCGTACAGTGGCCAATACGAGCAGTACTTC; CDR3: CASRPYSGQYEQYF
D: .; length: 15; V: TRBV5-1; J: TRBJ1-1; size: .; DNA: TGCGCCAGCAGCTTCGGGGTCGGGCAGGACACTGAAGCTTTCTTT; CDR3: CASSFGVGQDTEAFF
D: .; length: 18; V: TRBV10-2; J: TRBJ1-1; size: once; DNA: TGCGCCAGCAGTGAGTCGTCCACAGGCGGCGACTTTAACACTGAAGCTTTCTTT; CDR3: CASSESSTGGDFNTEAFF
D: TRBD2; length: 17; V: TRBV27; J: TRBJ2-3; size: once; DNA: TGTGCCAGCAGTTTATTAGCCAGCGGGGGGCCCACAGATACGCAGTATTTT; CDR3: CASSLLASGGPTDTQYF
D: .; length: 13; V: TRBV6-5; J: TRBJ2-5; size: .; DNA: TGTGCCAGCAGATGGGACAATGGGGAGACCCAGTACTTC; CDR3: CASRWDNGETQYF
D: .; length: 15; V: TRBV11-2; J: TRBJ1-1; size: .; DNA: TGTGCCAGCAGCTTAGGGTTTGGGGGGAACACTGAAGCTTTCTTT; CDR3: CASSLGFGGNTEAFF
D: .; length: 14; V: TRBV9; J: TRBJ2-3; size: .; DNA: TGTGCCAGCTGCGAAGCCGGGGGCGCAGATACGCAGTATTTT; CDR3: CASCEAGGADTQYF
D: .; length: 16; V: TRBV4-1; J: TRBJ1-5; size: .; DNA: TGCGCCAGCAGCCAAGATTCTACGGGCGTTCGGCAGCCCCAGCATTTT; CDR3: CASSQDSTGVRQPQHF
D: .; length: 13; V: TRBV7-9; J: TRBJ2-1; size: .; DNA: TGTGCCAGCAGCGCCAGGGTAGAGAATGAGCAGTTCTTC; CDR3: CASSARVENEQFF
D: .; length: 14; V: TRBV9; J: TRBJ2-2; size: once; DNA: TGTGCCAGCAGCCGGGGGAGCGACACCGGGGAGCTGTTTTTT; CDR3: CASSRGSDTGELFF
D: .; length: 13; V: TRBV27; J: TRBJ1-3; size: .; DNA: TGTGCCAGCAGTTTTGGGACCGGCAGCACCATATATTTT; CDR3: CASSFGTGSTIYF
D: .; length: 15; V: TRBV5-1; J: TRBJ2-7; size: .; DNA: TGCGCCAGCAGCTTGGTTCCGGGGGCACCCTACGAGCAGTACTTC; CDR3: CASSLVPGAPYEQYF
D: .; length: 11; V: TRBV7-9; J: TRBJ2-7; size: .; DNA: TGTGCCAGCAGTTCCGAAGGGGAGCAGTACTTC; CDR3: CASSSEGEQYF
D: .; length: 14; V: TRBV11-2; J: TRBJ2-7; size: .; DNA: TGTGCCAGCAGCACAGGTGCGGGGTGGTACGAGCAGTACTTC; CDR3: CASSTGAGWYEQYF
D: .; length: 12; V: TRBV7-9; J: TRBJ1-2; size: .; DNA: TGTGCCAGCAGCTTGGTAGAAGGAGACTACACCTTC; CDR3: CASSLVEGDYTF
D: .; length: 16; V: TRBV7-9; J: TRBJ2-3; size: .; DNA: TGTGCCAGCAGCTTAGCGTGGGGTGGAGGCACAGATACGCAGTATTTT; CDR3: CASSLAWGGGTDTQYF
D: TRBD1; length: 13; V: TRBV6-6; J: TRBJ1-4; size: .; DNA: TGTGCCAGCAGACCGACAGGGGGCGAAAAACTGTTTTTT; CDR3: CASRPTGGEKLFF
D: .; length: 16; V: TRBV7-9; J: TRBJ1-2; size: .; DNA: TGTGCCAGCAGTCGCACACGGGATGGGGCCCTTTATGGCTACACCTTC; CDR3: CASSRTRDGALYGYTF
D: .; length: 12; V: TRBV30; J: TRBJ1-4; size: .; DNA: TGTGCCTCGACAGTCTCTAATGAAAAACTGTTTTTT; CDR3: CASTVSNEKLFF
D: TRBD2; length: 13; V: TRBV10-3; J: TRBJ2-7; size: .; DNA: TGTGCCATCGCTCTAGCGGGAGGGTACGAGCAGTACTTC; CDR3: CAIALAGGYEQYF
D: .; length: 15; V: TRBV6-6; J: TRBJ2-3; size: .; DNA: TGTGCCAGCAGTTTCCTACAGGGCAGCACAGATACGCAGTATTTT; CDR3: CASSFLQGSTDTQYF
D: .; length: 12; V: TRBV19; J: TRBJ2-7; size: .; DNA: TGTGCCAGTAGTACACAGGGCTACGAGCAGTACTTC; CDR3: CASSTQGYEQYF